A selection of T cell receptor beta chains follows, all from one sample in a study of human T cells and chemical hapten exposure. TCRdb analysed the RACE reads with MiXCR anew, one entry per CDR3 protein. This sample yields about 82,000 distinct CDR3 sequences, of which approximately 13% are seen a single time; under 6% belongs to the top ten. Material: whole blood, obtained in connection with sensitization to the hapten diphenylcyclopropenone (DPC). These receptor sequences come from a woman between 45 and 60 years old with alopecia areata. Some clones in this sample may be carry-over from other donors' samples. The CDR3 runs from the conserved cysteine through the conserved F or W. A D gene is named only where the DNA matches it firmly. Only part of the rows carry a size: once, few, many, or a class if the clone is expanded.

d_gene,abundance,v_gene,j_gene,CDR3nt,CDR3aa
TRBD1,few,TRBV11-2,TRBJ2-5,TGTGCCAGCAGCGGGACAGTGGCTGGGGAGACCCAGTACTTC,CASSGTVAGETQYF
.,.,TRBV20-1,TRBJ2-3,TGCAGTTCTCCCGCTAGCGCATTCACTAGCACAGATACGCAGTATTTT,CSSPASAFTSTDTQYF
.,few,TRBV20-1,TRBJ2-3,TGCAGTGCTGGCAATCTTAGGGGGAGCACAGATACGCAGTATTTT,CSAGNLRGSTDTQYF
TRBD1,many,TRBV24-1,TRBJ2-1,TGTGCCACCAGTGATTTGCAGGGGACAGGGAACAATGAGCAGTTCTTC,CATSDLQGTGNNEQFF
TRBD1,.,TRBV29-1,TRBJ2-3,TGCAGCGTTCAACGGGACAGACCTCGCACAGATACGCAGTATTTT,CSVQRDRPRTDTQYF
.,many,TRBV10-3,TRBJ2-7,TGTGCCTCCGGTCCCTCCTACGAGCAGTACTTC,CASGPSYEQYF
.,.,TRBV7-6,TRBJ2-1,TGTGCCAGCAGCTTAGTCGTTCGGGGGCGCGCCTACAATGAGCAGTTCTTC,CASSLVVRGRAYNEQFF
TRBD1,.,TRBV5-1,TRBJ2-3,TGCGCCAGCAGCTCTGACAGGGATGGCACAGATACGCAGTATTTT,CASSSDRDGTDTQYF
.,.,TRBV29-1,TRBJ2-3,TGCGGGACTAGCACAGATACGCAGTATTTT,CGTSTDTQYF
.,.,TRBV21-1,TRBJ2-1,TGTGCCAGCAGTATCCGACTAGCGGGAGGCTACAATGAGCAGTTCTTC,CASSIRLAGGYNEQFF